Listed below are T cell receptor beta chains from one sample, sequenced in a study of PD-1 blockade in mismatch repair-deficient tumors. This table comes from immunoSEQ multiplex PCR, and its TCRdb copy is limited to in-frame clones, with some not included. The sample consists of some 66,000 clones, 88% of them appearing once. The source material was peripheral blood, sampled 52 weeks after starting pembrolizumab. Every receptor here comes from an adult with mismatch repair-deficient cancer. Both conserved end residues are part of each CDR3. The order of the fields is CDR3 protein, CDR3 DNA, V gene, J gene, D gene, clone size. The D gene is left open where the match is weak. Size values are once, few and many counts, or a class for expanded clones, and some rows have none.

CDR3aa: CASSLSANTEAFF; CDR3nt: TGTGCCAGCAGTTTATCGGCTAACACTGAAGCTTTCTTT; v_gene: TRBV28; j_gene: TRBJ1-1; d_gene: -; abundance: -
CDR3aa: CASSIDAPGLAGETQYF; CDR3nt: TGTGCCAGTAGTATAGATGCCCCCGGACTAGCCGGAGAGACCCAGTACTTC; v_gene: TRBV19; j_gene: TRBJ2-5; d_gene: TRBD2; abundance: -
CDR3aa: CASSISGEASGKYGQFF; CDR3nt: TGTGCCAGCAGCATCTCGGGGGAGGCTAGCGGGAAATATGGGCAGTTCTTC; v_gene: TRBV25-1; j_gene: TRBJ2-1; d_gene: TRBD2; abundance: few
CDR3aa: CASSQGTGKAEAFF; CDR3nt: TGCGCCAGCAGCCAAGGGACAGGGAAAGCTGAAGCTTTCTTT; v_gene: TRBV4-3; j_gene: TRBJ1-1; d_gene: TRBD1; abundance: -
CDR3aa: CASSWGLAEAHEQYF; CDR3nt: TGTGCCAGCAGCTGGGGACTAGCGGAGGCCCACGAGCAGTACTTC; v_gene: TRBV7-2; j_gene: TRBJ2-7; d_gene: TRBD2; abundance: few
CDR3aa: CASSPAGTSPENEQFF; CDR3nt: TGTGCCAGCAGCCCCGCCGGGACTAGTCCAGAGAATGAGCAGTTCTTC; v_gene: TRBV6-6; j_gene: TRBJ2-1; d_gene: TRBD2; abundance: -
CDR3aa: CASSLHVYNEQFF; CDR3nt: TGTGCCAGCAGTTTACACGTATACAATGAGCAGTTCTTC; v_gene: TRBV28; j_gene: TRBJ2-1; d_gene: -; abundance: once
CDR3aa: CASSQGSGGNQPQHF; CDR3nt: TGTGCCAGCAGCCAAGGTTCTGGAGGCAATCAGCCCCAGCATTTT; v_gene: TRBV16; j_gene: TRBJ1-5; d_gene: -; abundance: few
CDR3aa: CASSNGDRGKETQYF; CDR3nt: TGTGCCAGCAGCAACGGAGACAGGGGGAAGGAGACCCAGTACTTC; v_gene: TRBV21-1; j_gene: TRBJ2-5; d_gene: -; abundance: -
CDR3aa: CASSQELTDSYEQYF; CDR3nt: TGCGCCAGCAGCCAAGAACTGACAGATTCCTACGAGCAGTACTTC; v_gene: TRBV4-1; j_gene: TRBJ2-7; d_gene: -; abundance: -
CDR3aa: CASSQAIAGGFEQETQYF; CDR3nt: TGCGCCAGCAGCCAAGCAATAGCGGGAGGGTTCGAACAAGAGACCCAGTACTTC; v_gene: TRBV4-3; j_gene: TRBJ2-5; d_gene: TRBD2; abundance: -
CDR3aa: CASSGPGQGLTDTQYF; CDR3nt: TGTGCCAGCAGCGGACCGGGACAGGGCCTCACAGATACGCAGTATTTT; v_gene: TRBV7-9; j_gene: TRBJ2-3; d_gene: TRBD1; abundance: -
CDR3aa: CASSHRGEAFF; CDR3nt: TGTGCCAGCAGTCACCGGGGGGAAGCTTTCTTT; v_gene: TRBV6-5; j_gene: TRBJ1-1; d_gene: -; abundance: -
CDR3aa: CASLSSGSAETQYF; CDR3nt: TGTGCCAGCCTATCCTCCGGGAGTGCGGAGACCCAGTACTTC; v_gene: TRBV6-5; j_gene: TRBJ2-5; d_gene: -; abundance: -
CDR3aa: CAISEQGRPEAFF; CDR3nt: TGTGCCATCAGTGAGCAGGGTCGGCCTGAAGCTTTCTTT; v_gene: TRBV10-3; j_gene: TRBJ1-1; d_gene: -; abundance: -
CDR3aa: CSVRGQSSYEQYF; CDR3nt: TGCAGCGTTCGGGGACAGAGCTCCTACGAGCAGTACTTC; v_gene: TRBV29-1; j_gene: TRBJ2-7; d_gene: TRBD1; abundance: -
CDR3aa: CASSFEKGTQPQHF; CDR3nt: TGTGCCAGCAGCTTCGAGAAAGGCACTCAGCCCCAGCATTTT; v_gene: TRBV7-2; j_gene: TRBJ1-5; d_gene: -; abundance: -
CDR3aa: CSVGTGPGDTQYF; CDR3nt: TGCAGCGTCGGTACAGGGCCGGGCGATACGCAGTATTTT; v_gene: TRBV29-1; j_gene: TRBJ2-3; d_gene: -; abundance: -
CDR3aa: CASSWREEAFF; CDR3nt: TGTGCCAGCAGTTGGAGGGAGGAAGCTTTCTTT; v_gene: TRBV28; j_gene: TRBJ1-1; d_gene: -; abundance: -
CDR3aa: CASSQEAGASYNEQFF; CDR3nt: TGCGCCAGCAGCCAAGAGGCGGGAGCTTCCTACAATGAGCAGTTCTTC; v_gene: TRBV4-3; j_gene: TRBJ2-1; d_gene: TRBD2; abundance: once
CDR3aa: CATSRLAVTGNYEQYF; CDR3nt: TGTGCCACTTCGAGACTAGCGGTCACAGGGAACTACGAGCAGTACTTC; v_gene: TRBV19; j_gene: TRBJ2-7; d_gene: TRBD2; abundance: -
CDR3aa: CASGPGWGTDTQYF; CDR3nt: TGTGCCAGCGGGCCCGGCTGGGGCACAGATACGCAGTATTTT; v_gene: TRBV7-9; j_gene: TRBJ2-3; d_gene: -; abundance: -
CDR3aa: CASRQGDYEQYF; CDR3nt: TGTGCCAGTAGACAGGGGGACTACGAGCAGTACTTC; v_gene: TRBV19; j_gene: TRBJ2-7; d_gene: TRBD1; abundance: -
CDR3aa: CASSQDLFRGNTGELFF; CDR3nt: TGCGCCAGCAGCCAAGATTTGTTCCGGGGGAACACCGGGGAGCTGTTTTTT; v_gene: TRBV4-1; j_gene: TRBJ2-2; d_gene: -; abundance: -
CDR3aa: CASSVWGGSTDTQYF; CDR3nt: TGTGCCAGCAGCGTGTGGGGGGGGAGCACAGATACGCAGTATTTT; v_gene: TRBV28; j_gene: TRBJ2-3; d_gene: TRBD2; abundance: -
CDR3aa: CASSLGGWGESSTDTQYF; CDR3nt: TGTGCCAGCAGCTTAGGGGGTTGGGGGGAGTCTAGCACAGATACGCAGTATTTT; v_gene: TRBV7-8; j_gene: TRBJ2-3; d_gene: -; abundance: -
CDR3aa: CASSFRDREVTGELFF; CDR3nt: TGTGCCAGCAGCTTCCGGGACAGGGAGGTGACCGGGGAGCTGTTTTTT; v_gene: TRBV9; j_gene: TRBJ2-2; d_gene: TRBD1; abundance: -